Listed below are T cell receptor beta chains from one sample, sequenced in a study of blood T cell repertoires in COVID-19. Using immunoSEQ multiplex PCR, the repertoire was profiled, and TCRdb retains in-frame clones only, with some absent. The data show some 150,000 clones, around four fifths seen once. Sequencing was performed on peripheral blood. These receptor sequences come from a woman aged 40-49 years with active or convalescent COVID-19. Each CDR3 is given with its conserved first and last residue. D genes are given only for firm matches. Rows give clone size only sometimes, using once, few, many, or a class for an expanded clone.

TRBJ2-7 . TRBV27 TRBD1 TGTGCCAGCAGTTTAAAAACCGGGACAGGGTGGCTTTACGAGCAGTACTTC CASSLKTGTGWLYEQYF
TRBJ1-1 . TRBV19 . TGTGCCAGTCGACCGGGAACCCGGGAGGTCACTGAAGCTTTCTTT CASRPGTREVTEAFF
TRBJ1-4 . TRBV19 . TGTGCCAGTAGTAGCGCAGGGATGGCTAATGAAAAACTGTTTTTT CASSSAGMANEKLFF
TRBJ2-7 . TRBV2 TRBD1 TGTGCCAGCAGTGAAGCGGGACAGGGGTGGTACGAGCAGTACTTC CASSEAGQGWYEQYF
TRBJ2-5 . TRBV5-1 TRBD1 TGCGCCAGCAGCACCGGACAGGGGAGGGAGACCCAGTACTTC CASSTGQGRETQYF
TRBJ1-3 . TRBV18 . TGTGCCAGCTCACCATCAGGTCTGGGAAACACCATATATTTT CASSPSGLGNTIYF
TRBJ1-6 . TRBV2 TRBD1 TGTGCCAGTAACAGGGGACCGAATTCACCCCTCCACTTT CASNRGPNSPLHF
TRBJ2-1 . TRBV7-8 TRBD1 TGTGCCAGCAGCTTAACAGGGGGCGCTTCCTACAATGAGCAGTTCTTC CASSLTGGASYNEQFF
TRBJ2-3 . TRBV28 TRBD1 TGTGCCAGCAGTCCCAGGACAGGGTTGTTAATAGATACGCAGTATTTT CASSPRTGLLIDTQYF
TRBJ1-2 . TRBV6-5 . TGTGCCAGCAGCCTAGGGGTAATAACTATCGGCTACACCTTC CASSLGVITIGYTF
TRBJ1-1 once TRBV18 TRBD1 TGTGCCAGCTCACCGGGACAGGCGGACACTGAAGCTTTCTTT CASSPGQADTEAFF
TRBJ1-5 few TRBV6-1 . TGTGCCAGCAGTGAGGTCGGGTTTAGCAATCAGCCCCAGCATTTT CASSEVGFSNQPQHF
TRBJ2-7 . TRBV7-8 TRBD2 TGTGCCAGCAGCCCCCGGGGTAGCGGGATCTACGAGCAGTACTTC CASSPRGSGIYEQYF
TRBJ1-6 . TRBV3-1/TRBV3-2 . TGTGCCAGCAGCCAAGGGGGGGTTAGCTCACCCCTCCACTTT CASSQGGVSSPLHF
TRBJ2-1 once TRBV4-2 TRBD2 TGTGCCAGCAGCCATGACCTAGCGGGGACACTAACTCCCAATGAGCAGTTCTTC CASSHDLAGTLTPNEQFF
TRBJ2-3 . TRBV7-2 TRBD2 TGTGCCAGCAGCTCAGGACTAGCGGGAGGGGCAGATACGCAGTATTTT CASSSGLAGGADTQYF
TRBJ1-4 . TRBV11-2 TRBD1 TGTGCCAGCAGCTTAGCGTGGGGACAGGCTAATGAAAAACTGTTTTTT CASSLAWGQANEKLFF
TRBJ1-1 . TRBV11-3 . TGTGCCAGCAGCTTAGGCATATCAGGCACTGAAGCTTTCTTT CASSLGISGTEAFF